The T cell receptor (beta chain) under discussion was sequenced for a study of cytomegalovirus exposure and HLA in healthy donors. Study background: The roughly 100 million unique TCR beta sequences, from 150 million to 200 million T cells, were found by an earlier analysis.

Per the germline V gene, CDR1 is SGHRS and CDR2 is YFSETQ. The CDR3 extends over 15 amino acids. V was clipped by 4 bases and J by 2 bases, with 12 bases between them. General study results and limits: In an earlier analysis, in 587 donors, most V segments appeared productive either ~87% or ~30% of the time. It was reported in a later analysis that an Asian-associated ancestry cluster showed fewer N-insertions than the roughly 660-donor mean.

This clone appeared a few times. What it binds is not known. This PCR relied on a set of 60 Vbeta primers and 13 Jbeta primers. In the source study's methods: Some 10 million of the about 80 million unique TCR beta chains counted in a later analysis were shared. Data came from immunoSEQ multiplex PCR; TCRdb stores just in-frame clones and leaves some out. For V, J and clone size, that table is used; D and trimming come from the DNA. The sample records roughly 98,000 clones, over 75% being singletons. The chain uses TRBV5-1 and TRBJ2-2, with D possibly TRBD1 on 5 matching bases. Sequenced: PBMCs. The TCR originated in a man aged 40-55 years in good health and CMV-seronegative. This CDR3 reads CASSRGSLNTGELFF. CDR3 DNA sequence: TGCGCCAGCAGCAGGGGTTCCTTAAACACCGGGGAGCTGTTTTTT.